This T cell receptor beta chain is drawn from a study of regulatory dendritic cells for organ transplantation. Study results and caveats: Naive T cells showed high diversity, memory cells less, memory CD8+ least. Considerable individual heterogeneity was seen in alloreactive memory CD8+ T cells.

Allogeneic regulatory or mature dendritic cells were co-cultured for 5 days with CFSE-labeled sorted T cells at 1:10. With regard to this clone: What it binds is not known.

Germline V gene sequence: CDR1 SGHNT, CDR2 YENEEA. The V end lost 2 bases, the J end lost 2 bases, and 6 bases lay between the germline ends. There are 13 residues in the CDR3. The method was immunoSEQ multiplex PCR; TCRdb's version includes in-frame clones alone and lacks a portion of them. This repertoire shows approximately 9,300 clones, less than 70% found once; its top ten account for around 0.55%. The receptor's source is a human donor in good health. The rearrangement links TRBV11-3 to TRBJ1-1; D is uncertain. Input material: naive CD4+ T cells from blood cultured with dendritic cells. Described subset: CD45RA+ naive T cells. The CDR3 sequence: CASSLNRNTEAFF. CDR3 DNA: TGTGCCAGCAGCTTAAACAGAAACACTGAAGCTTTCTTT.